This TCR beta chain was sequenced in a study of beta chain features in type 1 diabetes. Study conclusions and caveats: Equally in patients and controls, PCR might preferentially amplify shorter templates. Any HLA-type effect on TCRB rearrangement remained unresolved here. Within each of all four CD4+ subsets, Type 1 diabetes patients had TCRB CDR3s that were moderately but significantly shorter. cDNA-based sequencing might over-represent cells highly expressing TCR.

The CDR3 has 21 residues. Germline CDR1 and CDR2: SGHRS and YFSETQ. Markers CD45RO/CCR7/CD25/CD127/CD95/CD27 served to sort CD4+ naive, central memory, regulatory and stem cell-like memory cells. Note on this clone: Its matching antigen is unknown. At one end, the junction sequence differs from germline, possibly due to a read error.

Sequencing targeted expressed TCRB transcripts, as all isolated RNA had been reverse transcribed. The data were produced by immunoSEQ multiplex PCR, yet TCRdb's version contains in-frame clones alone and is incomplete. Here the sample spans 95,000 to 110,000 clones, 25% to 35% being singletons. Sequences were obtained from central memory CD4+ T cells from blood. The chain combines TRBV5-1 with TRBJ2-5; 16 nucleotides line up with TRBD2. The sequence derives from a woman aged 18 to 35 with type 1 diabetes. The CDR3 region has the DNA TGCGCCAGCAGCCGCCGTCCCGGGACTAGCGGGAGGGCCGTAGGGCAAGAGACCAAGTACTTC. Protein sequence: CASSRRPGTSGRAVGQETKYF. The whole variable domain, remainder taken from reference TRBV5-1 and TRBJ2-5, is KAGVTQTPRYLIKTRGQQVTLSCSPISGHRSVSWYQQTPGQGLQFLFEYFSETQRNKGNFPGRFSGRQFSNSRSEMNVSTLELGDSALYLCASSRRPGTSGRAVGQETKYFGPGTRLLVL.